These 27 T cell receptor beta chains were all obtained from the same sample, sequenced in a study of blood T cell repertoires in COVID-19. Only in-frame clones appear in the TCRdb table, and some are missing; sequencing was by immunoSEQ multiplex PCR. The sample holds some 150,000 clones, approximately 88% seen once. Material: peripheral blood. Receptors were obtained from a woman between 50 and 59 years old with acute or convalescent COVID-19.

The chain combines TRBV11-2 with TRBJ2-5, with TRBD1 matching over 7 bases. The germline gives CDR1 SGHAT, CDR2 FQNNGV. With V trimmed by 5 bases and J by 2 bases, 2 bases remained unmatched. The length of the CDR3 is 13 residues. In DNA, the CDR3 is TGTGCCAGCAGCCTGGGACAGCAAGAGACCCAGTACTTC. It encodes CASSLGQQETQYF.

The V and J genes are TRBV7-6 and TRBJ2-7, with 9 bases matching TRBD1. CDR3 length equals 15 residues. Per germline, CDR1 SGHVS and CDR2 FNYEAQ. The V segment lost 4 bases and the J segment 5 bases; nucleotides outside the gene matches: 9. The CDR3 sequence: CASSSPGQGSHEQYF. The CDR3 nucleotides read TGTGCCAGCAGCTCGCCGGGACAGGGTAGCCACGAGCAGTACTTC.

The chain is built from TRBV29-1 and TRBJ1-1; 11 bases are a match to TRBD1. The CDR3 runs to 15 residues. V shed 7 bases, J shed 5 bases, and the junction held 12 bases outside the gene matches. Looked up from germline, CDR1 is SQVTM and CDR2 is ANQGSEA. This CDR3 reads CSATILDRGPTEAFF. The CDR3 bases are TGCAGCGCAACTATCCTGGACAGGGGGCCAACTGAAGCTTTCTTT.

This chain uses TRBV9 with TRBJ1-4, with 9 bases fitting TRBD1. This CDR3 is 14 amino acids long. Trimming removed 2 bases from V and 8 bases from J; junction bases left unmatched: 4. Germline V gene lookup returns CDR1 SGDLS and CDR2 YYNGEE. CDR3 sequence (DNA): TGTGCCAGCAGCGTGAGGGACAGGGCGGAAAAACTGTTTTTT. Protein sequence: CASSVRDRAEKLFF.

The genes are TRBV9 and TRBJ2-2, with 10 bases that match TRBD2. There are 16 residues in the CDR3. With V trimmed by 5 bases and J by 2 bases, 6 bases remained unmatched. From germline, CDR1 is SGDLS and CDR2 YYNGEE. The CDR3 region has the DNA TGTGCCAGCAGACCTAGCGGGGGAACAAACACCGGGGAGCTGTTTTTT. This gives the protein CASRPSGGTNTGELFF. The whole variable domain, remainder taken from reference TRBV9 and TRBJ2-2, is DSGVTQTPKHLITATGQRVTLRCSPRSGDLSVYWYQQSLDQGLQFLIQYYNGEERAKGNILERFSAQQFPDLHSELNLSSLELGDSALYFCASRPSGGTNTGELFFGEGSRLTVL.

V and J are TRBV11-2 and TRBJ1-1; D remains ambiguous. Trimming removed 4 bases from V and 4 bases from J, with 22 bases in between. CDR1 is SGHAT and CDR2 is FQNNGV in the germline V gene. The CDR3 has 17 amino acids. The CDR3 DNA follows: TGTGCCAGCAGCTGGGGATGGAGGGTAGACGATATCACTGAAGCTTTCTTT. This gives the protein CASSWGWRVDDITEAFF.

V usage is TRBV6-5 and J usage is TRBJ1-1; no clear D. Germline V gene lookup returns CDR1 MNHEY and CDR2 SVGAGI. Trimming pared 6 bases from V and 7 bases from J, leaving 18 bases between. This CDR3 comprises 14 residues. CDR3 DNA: TGTGCCAGCAGGCTCTTTGGGCTCTCGAGTGAAGCTTTCTTT. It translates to CASRLFGLSSEAFF.

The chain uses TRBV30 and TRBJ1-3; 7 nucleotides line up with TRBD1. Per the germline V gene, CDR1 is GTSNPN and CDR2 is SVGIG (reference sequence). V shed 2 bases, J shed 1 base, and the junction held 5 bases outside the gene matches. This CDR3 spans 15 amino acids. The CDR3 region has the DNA TGTGCCTGGAGTTTGGACAGGTTATCTGGAAACACCATATATTTT. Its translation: CAWSLDRLSGNTIYF.

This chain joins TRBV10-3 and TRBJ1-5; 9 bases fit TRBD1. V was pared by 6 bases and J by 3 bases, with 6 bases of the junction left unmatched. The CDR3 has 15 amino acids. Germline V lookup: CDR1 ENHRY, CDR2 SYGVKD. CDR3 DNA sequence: TGTGCCATCAGCAGGACAGGGGAAAACAATCAGCCCCAGCATTTT. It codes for CAISRTGENNQPQHF.

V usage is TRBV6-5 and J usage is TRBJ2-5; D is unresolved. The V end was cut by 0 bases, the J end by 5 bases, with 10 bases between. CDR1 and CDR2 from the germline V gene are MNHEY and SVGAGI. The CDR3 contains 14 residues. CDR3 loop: CASSYSRRSETQYF. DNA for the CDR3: TGTGCCAGCAGTTACTCGCGGAGAAGCGAGACCCAGTACTTC.

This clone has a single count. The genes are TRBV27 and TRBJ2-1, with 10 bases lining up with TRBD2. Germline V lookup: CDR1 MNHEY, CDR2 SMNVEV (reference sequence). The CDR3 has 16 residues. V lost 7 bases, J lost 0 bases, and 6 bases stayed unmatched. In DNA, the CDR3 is TGTGCCAGCAATCCGGGACTAGCGTTCTCCTACAATGAGCAGTTCTTC. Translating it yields CASNPGLAFSYNEQFF.

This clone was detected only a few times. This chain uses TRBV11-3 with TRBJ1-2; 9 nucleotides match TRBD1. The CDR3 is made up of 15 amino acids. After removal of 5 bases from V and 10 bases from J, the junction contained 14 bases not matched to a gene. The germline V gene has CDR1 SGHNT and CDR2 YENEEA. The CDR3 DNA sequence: TGTGCCAGCAGCAAGCCGGGACAGGGTGTTCAGGACTACACCTTC. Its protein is CASSKPGQGVQDYTF.

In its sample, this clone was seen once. In nucleotides, the CDR3 is TGTGCCAGCAGCTTAGACAGGGGGACCCAGTACTTC. Translating gives CASSLDRGTQYF. The chain carries TRBV7-3 and TRBJ2-5; 8 nucleotides match TRBD1. V dropped 2 bases and J dropped 7; count of bases not matched to a gene: 0. The germline CDR1 and CDR2 sequences are SGHTA and FQGTGA. CDR3 length: 12 amino acids.

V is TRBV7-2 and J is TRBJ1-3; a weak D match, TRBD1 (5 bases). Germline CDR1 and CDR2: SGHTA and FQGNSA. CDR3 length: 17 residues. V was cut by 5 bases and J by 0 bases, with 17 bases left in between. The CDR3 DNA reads TGTGCCAGCAGCCAAAGACCGGGACTCCCCTCTGGAAACACCATATATTTT. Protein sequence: CASSQRPGLPSGNTIYF.

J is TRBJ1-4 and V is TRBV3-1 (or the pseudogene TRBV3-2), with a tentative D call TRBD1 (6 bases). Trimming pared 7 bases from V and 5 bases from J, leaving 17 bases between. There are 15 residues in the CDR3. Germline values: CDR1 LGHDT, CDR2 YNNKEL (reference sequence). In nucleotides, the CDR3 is TGTGCCAGCACCATGGGGGCACAGAGGAATGAAAAACTGTTTTTT. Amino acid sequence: CASTMGAQRNEKLFF.

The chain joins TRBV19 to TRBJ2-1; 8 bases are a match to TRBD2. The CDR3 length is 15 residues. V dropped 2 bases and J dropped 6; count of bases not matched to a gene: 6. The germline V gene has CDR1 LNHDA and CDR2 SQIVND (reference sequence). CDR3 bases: TGTGCCAGTAGTATAATTAGCGGGGCCCCCAATGAGCAGTTCTTC. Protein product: CASSIISGAPNEQFF. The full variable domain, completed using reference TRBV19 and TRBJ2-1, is DGGITQSPKYLFRKEGQNVTLSCEQNLNHDAMYWYRQDPGQGLRLIYYSQIVNDFQKGDIAEGYSVSREKKESFPLTVTSAQKNPTAFYLCASSIISGAPNEQFFGPGTRLTVL.

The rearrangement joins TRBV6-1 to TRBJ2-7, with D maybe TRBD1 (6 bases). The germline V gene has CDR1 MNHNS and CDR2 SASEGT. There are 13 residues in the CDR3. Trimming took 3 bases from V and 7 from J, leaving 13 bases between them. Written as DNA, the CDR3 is TGTGCCAGCAGTGATCTCCCAGGGGATGAGCAGTACTTC. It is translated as CASSDLPGDEQYF.

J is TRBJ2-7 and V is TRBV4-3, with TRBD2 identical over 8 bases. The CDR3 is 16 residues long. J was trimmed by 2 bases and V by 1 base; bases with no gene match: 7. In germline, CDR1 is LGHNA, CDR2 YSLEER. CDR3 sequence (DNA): TGCGCCAGCAGCCAAGGGACCGGGACTAGAGCCTACGAGCAGTACTTC. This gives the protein CASSQGTGTRAYEQYF.

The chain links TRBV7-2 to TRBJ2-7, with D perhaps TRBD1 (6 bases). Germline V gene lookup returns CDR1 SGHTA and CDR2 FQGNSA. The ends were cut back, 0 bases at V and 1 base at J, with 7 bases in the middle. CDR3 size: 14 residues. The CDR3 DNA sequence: TGTGCCAGCAGCTTAGCGAGGGGGTCCTACGAGCAGTACTTC. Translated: CASSLARGSYEQYF.

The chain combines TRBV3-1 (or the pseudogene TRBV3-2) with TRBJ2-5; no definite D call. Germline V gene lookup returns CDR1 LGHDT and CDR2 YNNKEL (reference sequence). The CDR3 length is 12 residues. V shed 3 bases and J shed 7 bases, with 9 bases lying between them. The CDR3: CASSHTIGTQYF. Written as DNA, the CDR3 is TGTGCCAGCAGCCATACTATTGGGACCCAGTACTTC.

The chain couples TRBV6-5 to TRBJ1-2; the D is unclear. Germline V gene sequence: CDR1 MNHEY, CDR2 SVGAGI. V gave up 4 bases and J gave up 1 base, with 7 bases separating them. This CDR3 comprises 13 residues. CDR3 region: CASSSDYNYGYTF. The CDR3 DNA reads TGTGCCAGCAGTTCAGACTATAACTATGGCTACACCTTC.

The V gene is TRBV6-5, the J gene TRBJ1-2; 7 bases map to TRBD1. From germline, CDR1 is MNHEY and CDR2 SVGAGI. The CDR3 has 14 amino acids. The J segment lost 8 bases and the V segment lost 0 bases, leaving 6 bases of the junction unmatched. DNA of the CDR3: TGTGCCAGCAGTTACTCTTACAGGGGTGGGGGCTACACCTTC. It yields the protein CASSYSYRGGGYTF.

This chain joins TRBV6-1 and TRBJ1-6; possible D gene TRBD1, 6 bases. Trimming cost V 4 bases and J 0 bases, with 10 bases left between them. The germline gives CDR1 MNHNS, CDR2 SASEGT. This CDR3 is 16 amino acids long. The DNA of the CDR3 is TGTGCCAGCAGTGCAGGCAGGGGCTCCTATAATTCACCCCTCCACTTT. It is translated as CASSAGRGSYNSPLHF.

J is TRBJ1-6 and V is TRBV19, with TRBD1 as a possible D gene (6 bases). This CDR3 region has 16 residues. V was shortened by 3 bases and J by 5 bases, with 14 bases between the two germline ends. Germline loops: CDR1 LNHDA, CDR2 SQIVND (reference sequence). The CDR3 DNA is TGTGCCAGTAGTATGGATCCTTACAGGGATAATTCACCCCTCCACTTT. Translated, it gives CASSMDPYRDNSPLHF.

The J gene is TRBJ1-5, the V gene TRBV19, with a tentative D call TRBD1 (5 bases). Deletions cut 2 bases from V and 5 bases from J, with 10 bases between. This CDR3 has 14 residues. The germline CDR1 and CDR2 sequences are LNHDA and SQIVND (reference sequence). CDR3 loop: CASSINIGDQPQHF. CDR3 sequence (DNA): TGTGCCAGTAGTATAAACATAGGGGATCAGCCCCAGCATTTT.

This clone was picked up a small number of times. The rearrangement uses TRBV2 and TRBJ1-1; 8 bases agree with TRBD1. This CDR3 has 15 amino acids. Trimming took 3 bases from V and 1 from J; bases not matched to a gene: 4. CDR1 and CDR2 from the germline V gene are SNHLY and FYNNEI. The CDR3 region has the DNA TGTGCCAGCAGTGATATAGGGACAGGGAACACTGAAGCTTTCTTT. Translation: CASSDIGTGNTEAFF.

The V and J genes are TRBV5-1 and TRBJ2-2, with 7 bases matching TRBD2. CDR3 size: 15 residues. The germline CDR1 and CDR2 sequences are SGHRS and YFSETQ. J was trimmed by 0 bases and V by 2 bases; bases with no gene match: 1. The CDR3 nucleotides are TGCGCCAGCAGCTTAAGCGGGACGAACACCGGGGAGCTGTTTTTT. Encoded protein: CASSLSGTNTGELFF. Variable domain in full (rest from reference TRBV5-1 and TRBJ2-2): KAGVTQTPRYLIKTRGQQVTLSCSPISGHRSVSWYQQTPGQGLQFLFEYFSETQRNKGNFPGRFSGRQFSNSRSEMNVSTLELGDSALYLCASSLSGTNTGELFFGEGSRLTVL.